This T cell receptor (beta chain) was recovered during a study of blood T cell repertoires in COVID-19. The overall study: Samples representing acute and convalescent COVID-19 were sourced from the United States, Italy and Spain. The analysed material was cDNA or gDNA that came from T cells, B-cell-depleted T cells, or PBMCs.

For this clone: One end of the junction varies from germline; a read error may be responsible.

Per the study methods: Amplified reference gene primers provided the basis for estimating nucleated cell counts. The method was immunoSEQ multiplex PCR; TCRdb's version includes in-frame clones alone and lacks a portion of them. V and J calls plus clone size are reproduced from that table; the DNA served to infer D and trimming. In the table there are some 99,000 clones, more than 70% of which are singletons. Looked up from germline, CDR1 is MNHNS and CDR2 is SASEGT. The CDR3 is 16 residues long. Sequenced material: peripheral blood. The receptor comes from a woman aged 55-69 years in a cohort sampled during active or convalescent COVID-19. The chain combines TRBV6-1 with TRBJ1-5, with a weak D call TRBD1 (5 bases). The CDR3 here is CASSEGAGHPPQPQHF. CDR3 coding DNA: TGTGCCAGCAGTGAAGGCGCAGGGCACCCACCCCAGCCTCAGCATTTT.